This T cell receptor beta chain emerged from a study of vaccination and CD4 T cells after COVID-19. Stated treatment: roughly ten-day PBMC culture with coronavirus spike peptide pools or control peptides (ViraFEST assay). Comments on this clonotype: Its antigen is as yet unknown.

The Oncomine TCR Beta short-read assay sequenced DNA from cultured CD4+ T cells. One entry per CDR3 protein, called by TCRdb with MiXCR from the PCR reads. This table holds 14,000 to 15,000 distinct CDR3 sequences, approximately 84% found once. The CDR3 extends over 15 amino acids. Per germline, CDR1 GTSNPN and CDR2 SVGIG (reference sequence). The V and J ends lost 1 base and 4 bases respectively, with 16 bases between them. This clonotype was sampled from a human donor who received a COVID-19 vaccine. V is TRBV30 and J is TRBJ1-1; D gene ambiguous. Sequenced material: CD4+ T cells from blood, cultured in vitro, taken after SARS-CoV-2 vaccination. CDR3 residues: CAWSARVGVGTEAFF. DNA for the CDR3: TGTGCCTGGAGTGCACGGGTCGGGGTTGGCACTGAAGCTTTCTTT.